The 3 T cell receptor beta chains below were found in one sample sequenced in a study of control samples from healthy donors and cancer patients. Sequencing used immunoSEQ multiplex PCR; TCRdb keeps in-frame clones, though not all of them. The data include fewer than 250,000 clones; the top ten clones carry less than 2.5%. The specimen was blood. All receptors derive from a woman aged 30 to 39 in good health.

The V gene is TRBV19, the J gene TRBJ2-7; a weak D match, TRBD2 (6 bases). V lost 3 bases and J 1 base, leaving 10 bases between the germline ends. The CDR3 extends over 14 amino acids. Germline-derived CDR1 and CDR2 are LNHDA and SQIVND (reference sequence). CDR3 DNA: TGTGCCAGTAGTATGACCGCGGGGTCCTACGAGCAGTACTTC. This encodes CASSMTAGSYEQYF.

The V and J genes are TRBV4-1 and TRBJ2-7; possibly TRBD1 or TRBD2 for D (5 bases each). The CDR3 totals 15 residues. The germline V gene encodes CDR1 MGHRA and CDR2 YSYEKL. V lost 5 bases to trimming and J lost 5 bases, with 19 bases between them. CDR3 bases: TGCGCCAGCAGCGCCCGGGACCTCACGAAAAACGAGCAGTACTTC. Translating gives CASSARDLTKNEQYF.

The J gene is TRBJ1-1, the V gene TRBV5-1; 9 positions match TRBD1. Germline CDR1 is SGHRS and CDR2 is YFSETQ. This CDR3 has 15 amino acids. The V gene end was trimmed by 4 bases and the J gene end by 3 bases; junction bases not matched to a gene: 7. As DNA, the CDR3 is TGCGCCAGCAGCCCCCCGACAGGGGGGGACACTGAAGCTTTCTTT. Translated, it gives CASSPPTGGDTEAFF.